These T cell receptor beta chains were read from a single sample in a study of cytotoxic CD8 clonotypes in ibrutinib-treated CLL. Clones were sequenced by immunoSEQ multiplex PCR, and TCRdb holds only the in-frame ones, with some missing. The sample carries roughly 190,000 clones, 72% recorded once. This material consisted of PBMCs, taken after 24 months of ibrutinib treatment. The receptor set was obtained from a human donor with chronic lymphocytic leukemia. CDR3s include the opening cysteine and the closing phenylalanine or tryptophan. A D gene is named only where the DNA matches it firmly. The size field is filled for only some rows; it gives once, few, many or a size class.

v_gene	d_gene	len	j_gene	abundance	CDR3nt	CDR3aa
TRBV6-5	-	14	TRBJ2-1	-	TGTGCCAGCAGTTGGCCGGGACTTAACAATGAGCAGTTCTTC	CASSWPGLNNEQFF
TRBV11-2	-	13	TRBJ2-2	-	TGTGCCAGCAGCCCCGGGCATACCGGGGAGCTGTTTTTT	CASSPGHTGELFF
TRBV7-9	TRBD1	16	TRBJ1-5	-	TGTGCCAGCAGCCCGTCAGGACAGGTGGGCAATCAGCCCCAGCATTTT	CASSPSGQVGNQPQHF
TRBV30	TRBD1	15	TRBJ1-3	-	TGTGCCTGGGGGGCGACCGGGACAGTATTAAACACCATATATTTT	CAWGATGTVLNTIYF
TRBV7-9	-	16	TRBJ2-1	-	TGTGCCAGCAGTGAATTAGGGGAAGTGGTCGATCGTGAGCAGTTCTTC	CASSELGEVVDREQFF
TRBV7-8	-	13	TRBJ2-3	-	TGTGCCAGCAGCTACGCGGCCACAGATACGCAGTATTTT	CASSYAATDTQYF
TRBV7-3	-	14	TRBJ1-2	-	TGTGCCAGCAGCTTCTCGCACAAACAGGGCGGCTACACCTTC	CASSFSHKQGGYTF
TRBV5-1	-	14	TRBJ1-4	-	TGCGCCAGCAGCATAGGCGGGACGCAGGAAAAACTGTTTTTT	CASSIGGTQEKLFF
TRBV7-2	-	14	TRBJ2-5	few	TGTGCCAGCAGCTTATTGGCGTACCAAGAGACCCAGTACTTC	CASSLLAYQETQYF
TRBV5-1	TRBD2	17	TRBJ2-1	-	TGCGCCAGCAGCTTGGTGTTAGCGGGATCTCCCGACAATGAGCAGTTCTTC	CASSLVLAGSPDNEQFF
TRBV9	TRBD2	15	TRBJ2-5	-	TGTGCCAGCAGCGCGATCGTAGCGGGAGTAGAGACCCAGTACTTC	CASSAIVAGVETQYF
TRBV27	-	11	TRBJ1-2	-	TGTGCCAGCAAAGGGTTTTTTGGCTACACCTTC	CASKGFFGYTF
TRBV9	-	16	TRBJ2-5	-	TGTGCCAGCAGCGTAGGTCCCCTCGGACAGAAAGAGACCCAGTACTTC	CASSVGPLGQKETQYF
TRBV5-1	-	13	TRBJ1-1	-	TGCGCCAGCAGCTTGGAGGGAACCACTGAAGCTTTCTTT	CASSLEGTTEAFF
TRBV7-2	-	14	TRBJ2-7	-	TGTGCCAGCAGCTTGGGGACTTTCCCCTACGAGCAGTACTTC	CASSLGTFPYEQYF
TRBV9	-	15	TRBJ1-5	-	TGTGCCAGCAGCGTAGGGGGACAAGGCAATCAGCCCCAGCATTTT	CASSVGGQGNQPQHF
TRBV6-1	-	16	TRBJ2-7	-	TGTGCCAGCAGTGTTGCCGGGACAAAAGTCTCCTACGAGCAGTACTTC	CASSVAGTKVSYEQYF
TRBV5-1	-	15	TRBJ1-5	-	TGCGCCAGCACCTTCCCAGGAGTCCTCAATCAGCCCCAGCATTTT	CASTFPGVLNQPQHF
TRBV15	-	15	TRBJ1-3	-	TGTGCCACCAGCAGAGATCCCAGCTCTGGAAACACCATATATTTT	CATSRDPSSGNTIYF
TRBV9	TRBD1	13	TRBJ1-2	few	TGTGCCAGCAGCGGACAGGGTCTCTATGGCTACACCTTC	CASSGQGLYGYTF
TRBV7-2	TRBD2	17	TRBJ2-3	-	TGTGCCAGCAGCTTAGACCGGACTAGCGGGAGGACAGATACGCAGTATTTT	CASSLDRTSGRTDTQYF
TRBV5-4	-	13	TRBJ2-5	once	TGTGCCAGCAGCTTGGTCGCTGAAGAGACCCAGTACTTC	CASSLVAEETQYF
TRBV18	TRBD1	18	TRBJ2-5	-	TGTGCCAGCTCACCAGGGGCCGGGACAGGCTTATTTACGGAGACCCAGTACTTC	CASSPGAGTGLFTETQYF
TRBV7-8	TRBD2	14	TRBJ2-5	-	TGTGCCAGCAGCTTCACTAGCGGCCAAGAGACCCAGTACTTC	CASSFTSGQETQYF
TRBV6-5	-	12	TRBJ1-1	many	TGTGCCAGCAGTTACTCCAGTACTGAAGCTTTCTTT	CASSYSSTEAFF
TRBV7-2	-	14	TRBJ2-7	few	TGTGCCAGCAGCTTAGATAACACCCCGCGGGAGCAGTACTTC	CASSLDNTPREQYF
TRBV7-2	TRBD2	14	TRBJ2-1	once	TGTGCCAGTCCATTGGGCGGGAGAGGGGATGAGCAGTTCTTC	CASPLGGRGDEQFF
TRBV6-5	-	14	TRBJ1-4	few	TGTGCCAGCAGTTACGCGGGCAGATCTGAAAAACTGTTTTTT	CASSYAGRSEKLFF
TRBV5-1	TRBD2	15	TRBJ2-7	-	TGCGCCAGCAGCTTGCGGAGCGGGGAGACCTACGAGCAGTACTTC	CASSLRSGETYEQYF
TRBV15	-	15	TRBJ2-2	-	TGTGCCACCAGCAGAGATAGGGGGATCACCGGGGAGCTGTTTTTT	CATSRDRGITGELFF
TRBV25-1	TRBD1	15	TRBJ2-5	-	TGTGCCAGCAGTATCTACCGGACAGGGGGAGAGACCCAGTACTTC	CASSIYRTGGETQYF
TRBV2	-	14	TRBJ2-5	-	TGTGCCAGCAGTACAACGATGTACCAAGAGACCCAGTACTTC	CASSTTMYQETQYF
TRBV4-3	TRBD2	17	TRBJ2-2	few	TGCGCCAGCAGCCAAGGCGAATGGGGCGGGAGTCCCGGGGAGCTGTTTTTT	CASSQGEWGGSPGELFF